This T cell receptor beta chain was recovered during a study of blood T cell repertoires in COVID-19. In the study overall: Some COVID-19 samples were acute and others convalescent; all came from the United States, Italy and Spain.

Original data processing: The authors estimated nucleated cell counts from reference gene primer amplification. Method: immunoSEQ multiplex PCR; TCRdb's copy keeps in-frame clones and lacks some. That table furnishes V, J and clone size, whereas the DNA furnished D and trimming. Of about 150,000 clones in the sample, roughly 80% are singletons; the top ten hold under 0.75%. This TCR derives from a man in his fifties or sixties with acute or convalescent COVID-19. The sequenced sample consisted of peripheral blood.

The CDR3: CASRAIQGRSGELFF. CDR3 in DNA: TGTGCCAGCAGAGCTATACAGGGCCGAAGCGGGGAGCTGTTTTTT. This chain links TRBV2 with TRBJ2-2, with D perhaps TRBD1 (6 bases). V was cut by 6 bases and J by 7 bases, with 18 bases left in between. The CDR3 length is 15 residues. Germline loops: CDR1 SNHLY, CDR2 FYNNEI.